What follows are 8 T cell receptor beta chains derived from one specimen sequenced in a study of T cell repertoires in cytomegalovirus infection. These receptors have no known antigen. TCRdb re-derived calls from the reads in MiXCR, one entry per CDR3 protein. The sample lists around 100,000 distinct CDR3 sequences, about 9.5% occurring once. The sample comprised PBMCs, sequenced either directly or after in vitro stimulation (not recorded which). The origin of the receptors is a human donor in good health (CMV status not recorded). Some clones in this sample may be carry-over from other donors' samples.

The chain is built from TRBV12-3 or TRBV12-4 and TRBJ2-1; 13 nucleotides agree with TRBD2. The junction had 5 bases not matched to a gene; V was cut back by 5 bases and J by 7 bases. The CDR3 consists of 15 residues. CDR3 sequence: CASSPGLAGINEQFF. CDR3 coding DNA: TGTGCCAGCAGTCCGGGACTAGCGGGAATAAATGAGCAGTTCTTC.

The chain has TRBV20-1 and TRBJ2-1, with D possibly TRBD2 on 5 matching bases. There are 16 residues in the CDR3. Germline lookup yields CDR1 DFQATT and CDR2 SNEGSKA (reference sequence). V was clipped by 6 bases and J by 0 bases, with 18 bases between them. The CDR3 nucleotides read TGCAGTGCGACCGATCCGGGAAAAAGCTCCTACAATGAGCAGTTCTTC. It translates to CSATDPGKSSYNEQFF.

This clonotype was seen at least ten times. V gene TRBV7-8 combines with J gene TRBJ2-7, with D unclear. The CDR3 spans 13 residues. The V and J ends lost 3 bases and 3 bases respectively, with 9 bases between them. The germline CDR1 and CDR2 sequences are SGHVS and FQNEAQ. CDR3 DNA sequence: TGTGCCAGCAGCTTCAGACTCGACTACGAGCAGTACTTC. It encodes CASSFRLDYEQYF.

The table lists this clonotype with a few counts. The rearrangement links TRBV2 to TRBJ1-5; no firm D call. Trimming shortened V by 7 bases and J by 2 bases, and 12 bases separated the two germline ends. The CDR3 sequence is 14 residues long. The germline V gene has CDR1 SNHLY and CDR2 FYNNEI. In DNA form, the CDR3 reads TGTGCCAGCAATCAGGACGGGCGCAATCAGCCCCAGCATTTT. Amino acid sequence: CASNQDGRNQPQHF.

The sample holds a few counts of this clonotype. This chain links TRBV12-3 or TRBV12-4 with TRBJ2-3; D uncertain. The V end was cut by 6 bases, the J end by 0 bases, with 7 bases between. The CDR3 is 13 amino acids. The DNA of the CDR3 is TGTGCCAGCAGGCGGACGAGCACAGATACGCAGTATTTT. The encoded protein is CASRRTSTDTQYF.

Comments on this clonotype: A much bigger clone sits one base away, suggesting this may be a read error. This rearrangement joins TRBV27 to TRBJ2-3, with 8 bases fitting TRBD2. This CDR3 contains 15 residues. Germline CDR1 is MNHEY and CDR2 is SMNVEV (reference sequence). CDR3 amino acids: CVSLRGGTSTDTQYF. Written as DNA, the CDR3 is TGTGTCAGCCTCCGGGGGGGGACTAGCACAGATACGCAGTATTTT.

This clonotype was seen a few times. V is TRBV6-1 and J is TRBJ2-5; D remains unclear. The V and J ends lost 3 bases and 0 bases respectively, with 5 bases between them. The CDR3 length is 13 residues. In germline, CDR1 is MNHNS, CDR2 SASEGT. CDR3 residues: CASSDSHQETQYF. DNA for the CDR3: TGTGCCAGCAGTGACAGTCACCAAGAGACCCAGTACTTC.

At least ten counts were recorded for this clonotype. This rearrangement joins TRBV15 to TRBJ1-1; 10 bases are a match to TRBD1. Germline CDR1 and CDR2: LNHNV and YYDKDF (reference sequence). V shed 5 bases, J shed 1 base, and the junction held 19 bases outside the gene matches. CDR3 length equals 20 residues. The CDR3 DNA is TGTGCCACCAGCGACCGTCAGCGGGGACAGGGGTTGCTGACGAACACTGAAGCTTTCTTT. Encoded protein: CATSDRQRGQGLLTNTEAFF.